This record covers a single T cell receptor beta chain. The data are from a study of Ad26.COV2.S vaccination and SARS-CoV-2 variants. Study details: Each vaccinee took Ad26.COV2.S intramuscularly, once or twice 56 days apart.

The sample's treatment: over 15 received Ad26.COV2.S at low or high dose, single or two shots; 5 received placebo; per-sample allocation not given. Day 63 after the first injection of vaccine or placebo was the sampling time. Donation came from an adult in Boston who was aged 18-55 years. This CDR3 comprises 14 residues. Deletions cut 3 bases from V and 1 base from J, with 10 bases between. Germline V gene data show CDR1 as MNHNS and CDR2 as SASEGT. TCRdb's table, derived via immunoSEQ multiplex PCR, lists solely in-frame clones and lacks some. The sample lists almost 400,000 clones, about 91% occurring once.

The J gene is TRBJ2-7, the V gene TRBV6-1; TRBD2 is a possible D gene (6 bases). This TCR was sampled from a person between 18 and 59 years old who received the Ad26.COV2.S COVID-19 vaccine or a placebo. Sequencing was performed on peripheral blood, taken in a trial of Ad26.COV2.S vaccine versus placebo. The CDR3 bases are TGTGCCAGCAGTGAGACTAGGATTTCCTACGAGCAGTACTTC. This sequence encodes CASSETRISYEQYF.